The clone carrying this T cell receptor (beta chain) has only a few counts. Its specificity is unknown. To make TCR beta libraries, researchers used iRepertoire HTBI primers and Arm-PCR of CDR3 regions. TCRdb re-called the multiplex PCR reads through MiXCR, storing one row per CDR3 protein. Of some 320,000 distinct CDR3 sequences listed, over 15% are singletons. Time point: newly diagnosed GD, antithyroid drugs for less than 3 months. RNA from PBMCs was the source of the TCR library. The ends lost 0 bases at V and 3 bases at J; junction bases unmatched: 14. CDR1 and CDR2 (germline): MNHNS, SASEGT. The CDR3 contains 19 residues. This specimen belongs to a study of regulatory T cells in long-lasting Graves disease. Study-wide findings and caveats: Compared with new cases, persistent Graves' patients showed reduced TCR diversity. TRBV28, TRBJ1-2 and TRBJ2-5 emerged as the favored segments in persistent disease.

The receptor was derived from a female donor with Graves disease. The chain uses TRBV6-1 and TRBJ2-3; TRBD2 agrees at 8 bases. The starting material was peripheral blood mononuclear cells (PBMCs), obtained at new diagnosis, from a patient treated with antithyroid drugs. The CDR3 DNA sequence: TGTGCCAGCAGTGAAGCCTCCTTCCTAGCGGGCAGGAGTACAGATACGCAGTATTTT. Its protein product is CASSEASFLAGRSTDTQYF.